This T cell receptor beta chain was identified during a study of blood T cell repertoires in COVID-19. Those enrolled in Seattle joined during active infection and were followed longitudinally afterward. CDR3 size: 13 residues. Germline V gene lookup returns CDR1 ENHRY and CDR2 SYGVKD. V was shortened by 0 bases and J by 8 bases, with 10 bases between the two germline ends. Original handling: Estimated nucleated cell counts came from reference gene primer amplification. Repertoires were generated with immunoSEQ multiplex PCR, while TCRdb's copy carries only in-frame clones and drops some. That table gives V, J and clone size, and the DNA gave D and trimming. The data show 150,000 to 200,000 clones, with around 86% seen just once and roughly 7.5% held by the top ten.

The V gene is TRBV10-3, the J gene TRBJ1-1, with unresolved D. Sequences were obtained from peripheral blood. The source of this sequence is a woman in her seventies with COVID-19, enrolled during active disease. CDR3 coding DNA: TGTGCCATCAGTGAGTCGAGTGTTCCAGAAGCTTTCTTT. It yields the protein CAISESSVPEAFF.